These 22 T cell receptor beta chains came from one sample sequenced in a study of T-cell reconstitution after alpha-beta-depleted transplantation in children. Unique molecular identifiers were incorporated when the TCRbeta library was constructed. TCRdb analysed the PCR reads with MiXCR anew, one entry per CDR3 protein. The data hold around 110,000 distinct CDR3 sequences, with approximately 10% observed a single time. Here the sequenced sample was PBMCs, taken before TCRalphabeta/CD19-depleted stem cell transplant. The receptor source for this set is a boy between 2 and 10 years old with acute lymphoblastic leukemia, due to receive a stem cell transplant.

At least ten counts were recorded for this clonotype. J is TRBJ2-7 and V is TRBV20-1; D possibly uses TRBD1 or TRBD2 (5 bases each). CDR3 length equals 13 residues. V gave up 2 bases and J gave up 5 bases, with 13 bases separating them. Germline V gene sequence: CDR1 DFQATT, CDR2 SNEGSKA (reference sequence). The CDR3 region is CSARPRGVHEQYF. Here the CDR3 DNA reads TGCAGTGCTAGACCACGAGGGGTACACGAGCAGTACTTC.

CDR3 region: CSARGIGFGEKLFF. The CDR3 region has the DNA TGCAGTGCTAGAGGGATAGGGTTCGGGGAAAAACTGTTTTTT. The V gene is TRBV20-1, the J gene TRBJ1-4; D is ambiguous. The CDR3 covers 14 residues. Germline CDR1 and CDR2: DFQATT and SNEGSKA (reference sequence). Trimming took off 1 base at V and 8 bases at J, with 14 bases between the two ends.

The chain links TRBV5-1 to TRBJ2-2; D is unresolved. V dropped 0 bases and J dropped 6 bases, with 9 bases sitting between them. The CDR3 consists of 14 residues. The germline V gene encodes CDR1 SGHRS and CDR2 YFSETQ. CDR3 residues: CASSLVTGPGELFF. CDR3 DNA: TGCGCCAGCAGCTTGGTAACTGGTCCCGGGGAGCTGTTTTTT. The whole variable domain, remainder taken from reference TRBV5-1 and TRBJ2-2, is KAGVTQTPRYLIKTRGQQVTLSCSPISGHRSVSWYQQTPGQGLQFLFEYFSETQRNKGNFPGRFSGRQFSNSRSEMNVSTLELGDSALYLCASSLVTGPGELFFGEGSRLTVL.

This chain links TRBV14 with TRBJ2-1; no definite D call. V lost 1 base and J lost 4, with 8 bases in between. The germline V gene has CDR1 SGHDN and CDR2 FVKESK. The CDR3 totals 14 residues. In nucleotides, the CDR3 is TGTGCCAGCAGCCAAGTAACGGTTTACAATGAGCAGTTCTTC. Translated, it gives CASSQVTVYNEQFF.

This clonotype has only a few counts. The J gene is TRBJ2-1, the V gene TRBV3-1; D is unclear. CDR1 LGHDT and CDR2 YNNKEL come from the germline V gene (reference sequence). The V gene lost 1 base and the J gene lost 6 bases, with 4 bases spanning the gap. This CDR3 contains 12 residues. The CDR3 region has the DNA TGTGCCAGCAGCCAAGTGGTCAATGAGCAGTTCTTC. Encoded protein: CASSQVVNEQFF.

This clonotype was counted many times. The CDR3 nucleotides are TGTGCCAGCAGCCAGGGACTAGCGGGATATGAGCAGTTCTTC. This gives the protein CASSQGLAGYEQFF. The chain carries TRBV3-1 and TRBJ2-1, with 13 positions matching TRBD2. Trimming at V came to 3 bases and at J to 8 bases, leaving 1 base not matched to a gene. Germline V gene sequence: CDR1 LGHDT, CDR2 YNNKEL (reference sequence). The CDR3 spans 14 residues.

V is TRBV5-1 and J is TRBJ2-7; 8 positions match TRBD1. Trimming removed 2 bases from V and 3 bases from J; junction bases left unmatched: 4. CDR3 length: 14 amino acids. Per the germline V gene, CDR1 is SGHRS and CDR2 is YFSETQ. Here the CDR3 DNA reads TGCGCCAGCAGCTTCCATGACAGGGGCTACGAGCAGTACTTC. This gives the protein CASSFHDRGYEQYF.

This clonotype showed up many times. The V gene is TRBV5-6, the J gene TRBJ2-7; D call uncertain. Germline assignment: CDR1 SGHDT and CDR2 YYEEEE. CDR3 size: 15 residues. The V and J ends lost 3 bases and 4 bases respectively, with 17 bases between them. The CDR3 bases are TGTGCCAGCAGCTACGACTTGGGGTCAGGATACGAGCAGTACTTC. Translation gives CASSYDLGSGYEQYF.

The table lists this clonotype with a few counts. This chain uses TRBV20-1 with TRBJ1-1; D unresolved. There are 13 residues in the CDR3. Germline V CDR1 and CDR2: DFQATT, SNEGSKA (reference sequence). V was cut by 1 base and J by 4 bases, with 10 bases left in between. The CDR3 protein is CSARGEHGTEAFF. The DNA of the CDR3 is TGCAGTGCTAGAGGTGAACACGGCACTGAAGCTTTCTTT.

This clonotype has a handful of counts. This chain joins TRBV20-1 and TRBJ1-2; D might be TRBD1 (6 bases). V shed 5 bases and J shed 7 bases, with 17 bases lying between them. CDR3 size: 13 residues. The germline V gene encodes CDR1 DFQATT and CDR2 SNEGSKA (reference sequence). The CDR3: CSADSGDGSGYTF. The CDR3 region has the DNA TGCAGTGCTGATTCAGGGGACGGGTCTGGCTACACCTTC.

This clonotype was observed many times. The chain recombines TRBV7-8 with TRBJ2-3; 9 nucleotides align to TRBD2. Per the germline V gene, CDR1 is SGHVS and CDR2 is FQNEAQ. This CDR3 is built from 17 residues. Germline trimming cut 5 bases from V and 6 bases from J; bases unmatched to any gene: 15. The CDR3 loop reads CASSNDWASGRRDTQYF. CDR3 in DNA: TGTGCCAGCAGCAACGACTGGGCCAGCGGGAGGAGGGATACGCAGTATTTT.

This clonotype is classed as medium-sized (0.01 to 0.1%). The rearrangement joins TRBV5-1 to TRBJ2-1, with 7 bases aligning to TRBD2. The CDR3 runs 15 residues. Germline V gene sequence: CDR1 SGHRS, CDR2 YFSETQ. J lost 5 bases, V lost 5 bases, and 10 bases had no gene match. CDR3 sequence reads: CASRNRDYGNNEQFF. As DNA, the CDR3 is TGCGCCAGCAGAAACCGGGACTACGGAAACAATGAGCAGTTCTTC.

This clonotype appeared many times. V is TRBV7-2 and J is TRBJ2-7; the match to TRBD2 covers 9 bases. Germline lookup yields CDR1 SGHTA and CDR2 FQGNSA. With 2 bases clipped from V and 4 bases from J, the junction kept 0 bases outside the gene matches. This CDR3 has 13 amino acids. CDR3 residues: CASSLTSGYEQYF. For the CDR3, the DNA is TGTGCCAGCAGCTTAACTAGCGGGTACGAGCAGTACTTC. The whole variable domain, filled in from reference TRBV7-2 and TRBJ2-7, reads GAGVSQSPSNKVTEKGKDVELRCDPISGHTALYWYRQSLGQGLEFLIYFQGNSAPDKSGLPSDRFSAERTGGSVSTLTIQRTQQEDSAVYLCASSLTSGYEQYFGPGTRLTVT.

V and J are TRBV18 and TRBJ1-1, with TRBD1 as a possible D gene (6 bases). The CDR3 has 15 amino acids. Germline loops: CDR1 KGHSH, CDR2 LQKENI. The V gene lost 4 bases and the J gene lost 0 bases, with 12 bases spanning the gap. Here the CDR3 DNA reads TGTGCCAGCTCACTCAAGGGGGGTATGAACACTGAAGCTTTCTTT. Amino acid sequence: CASSLKGGMNTEAFF.

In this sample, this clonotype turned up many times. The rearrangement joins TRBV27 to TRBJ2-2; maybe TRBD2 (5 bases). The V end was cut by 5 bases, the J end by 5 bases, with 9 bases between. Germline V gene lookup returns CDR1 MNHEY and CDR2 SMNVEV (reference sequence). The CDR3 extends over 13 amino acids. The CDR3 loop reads CASSAGWTGELFF. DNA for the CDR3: TGTGCCAGCAGTGCGGGCTGGACCGGGGAGCTGTTTTTT.

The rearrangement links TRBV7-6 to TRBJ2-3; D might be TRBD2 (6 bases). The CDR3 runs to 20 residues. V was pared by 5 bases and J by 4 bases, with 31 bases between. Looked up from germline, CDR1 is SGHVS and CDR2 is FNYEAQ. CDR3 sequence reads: CASSPTQAAGRRAVPDTQYF. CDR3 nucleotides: TGTGCCAGCAGCCCTACGCAAGCCGCGGGGAGGAGGGCCGTGCCAGATACGCAGTATTTT.

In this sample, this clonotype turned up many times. The CDR3 region has the DNA TGTGCCAGCAGCCAATTCTTTCGGGAGGGCCTCGAAAAAGAGACCCAGTACTTC. Protein product: CASSQFFREGLEKETQYF. The V gene is TRBV3-1, the J gene TRBJ2-5; TRBD2 matches 8 bases. The CDR3 is 18 residues long. V lost 2 bases and J lost 3; bases outside the gene matches: 14. Germline CDR1 is LGHDT and CDR2 is YNNKEL (reference sequence).

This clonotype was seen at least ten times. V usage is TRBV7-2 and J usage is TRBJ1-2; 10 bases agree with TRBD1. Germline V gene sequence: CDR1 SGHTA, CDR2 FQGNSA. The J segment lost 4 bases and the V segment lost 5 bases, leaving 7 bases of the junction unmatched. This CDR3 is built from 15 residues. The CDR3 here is CASSDEGQGFYGYTF. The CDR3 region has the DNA TGTGCCAGCAGCGACGAGGGACAGGGGTTCTATGGCTACACCTTC.

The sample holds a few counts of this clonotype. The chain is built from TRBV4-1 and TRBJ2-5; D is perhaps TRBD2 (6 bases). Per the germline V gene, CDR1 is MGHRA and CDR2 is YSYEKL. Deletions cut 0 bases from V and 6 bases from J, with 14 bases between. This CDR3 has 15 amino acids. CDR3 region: CASSQDVSGSKTQYF. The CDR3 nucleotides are TGCGCCAGCAGCCAAGATGTCAGCGGGTCGAAGACCCAGTACTTC.

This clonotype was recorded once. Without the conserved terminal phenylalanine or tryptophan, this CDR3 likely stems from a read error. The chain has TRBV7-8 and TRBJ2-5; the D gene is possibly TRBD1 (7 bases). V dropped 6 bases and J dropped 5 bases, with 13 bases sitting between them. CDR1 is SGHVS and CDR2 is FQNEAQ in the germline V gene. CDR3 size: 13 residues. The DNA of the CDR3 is TGTGCCAGCAGGGATGCAGGGGGGGAGACCCAGTACTGC. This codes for CASRDAGGETQYC.

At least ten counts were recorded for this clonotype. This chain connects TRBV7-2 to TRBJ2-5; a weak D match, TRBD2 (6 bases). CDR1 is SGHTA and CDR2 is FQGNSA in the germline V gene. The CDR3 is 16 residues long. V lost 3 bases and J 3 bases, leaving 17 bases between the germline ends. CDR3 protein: CASSFPSSAFKETQYF. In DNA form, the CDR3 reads TGTGCCAGCAGCTTTCCCTCTAGCGCCTTTAAAGAGACCCAGTACTTC.

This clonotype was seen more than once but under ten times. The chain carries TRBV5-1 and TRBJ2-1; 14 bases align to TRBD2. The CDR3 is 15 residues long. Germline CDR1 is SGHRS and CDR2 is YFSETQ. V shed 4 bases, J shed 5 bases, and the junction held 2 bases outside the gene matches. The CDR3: CASSLTSGGDNEQFF. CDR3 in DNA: TGCGCCAGCAGCCTGACTAGCGGGGGGGACAATGAGCAGTTCTTC.